The entry below describes one TCR beta chain. Its specificity is not known. Clones were sequenced by immunoSEQ multiplex PCR, and TCRdb holds only the in-frame ones, with some missing. The sample includes some 40,000 clones, 82% of them seen just once. Isolation of CD4+ T cells took place after approximately 10 days of culture. Days 3 and 7 saw half the medium replaced with IL-2 medium. The germline V gene encodes CDR1 KGHDR and CDR2 SFDVKD. With 2 bases clipped from V and 5 bases from J, the junction kept 2 bases outside the gene matches. This CDR3 has 15 amino acids. This sample stems from a study of vaccination effects on CD4 cells after COVID-19. Looking at the study overall: ViraFEST expansion of antigen-specific CD4+ T cells with viral peptide pools preceded sequencing.

The chain uses TRBV24-1 and TRBJ2-2; TRBD1 matches at 9 bases. This TCR was sampled from a human donor who received a COVID-19 vaccine. Sequenced material: CD4+ T cells from PBMCs cultured without peptide, taken before COVID-19 vaccination. CDR3 bases: TGTGCCACCAGTGATTCCGGGACAGGGACCGGGGAGCTGTTTTTT. As protein: CATSDSGTGTGELFF.